This T cell receptor (beta chain) stems from a study of T cell clonality in common variable immunodeficiency. Findings of the study overall: Fewer TCRbeta clones were shared among CVID subjects than controls.

The length of the CDR3 is 11 residues. Germline CDR1 is LNHDA and CDR2 is SQIVND (reference sequence). Trimming took 4 bases from V and 7 from J, leaving 5 bases between them. Using immunoSEQ multiplex PCR, the repertoire was profiled, and TCRdb retains in-frame clones only, with some absent. The sample shows some 38,000 clones, none of them appearing just once. This clone was counted many times. Its antigen is as yet unknown. With the read ending 3 residues before the CDR3 end, the germline J gene is used to fill in that end. The chain has TRBV19 and TRBJ2-1; D unresolved. This clonotype originated in a person aged 18 to 75 in good health. Sequencing used peripheral blood mononuclear cells. The sequenced CDR3 bases are TGTGCCAGTAGTACACTAAATGAG. As protein: CASSTLNE. The CDR3 reads in full as CASSTLNEQFF.